The sequence of this T cell receptor beta chain was determined in a study of CD8+CD57+ T cells in acquired aplastic anemia. As to this clonotype: It may be a read error: a sequence one base away is much more abundant.

Using genomic DNA as the template, TCR beta VDJ and CDR3 profiling was carried out. TCRdb used MiXCR to reprocess the reads, holding one entry per CDR3 protein. Of about 160,000 distinct CDR3 sequences in the sample, around 45% were seen once. The germline V gene encodes CDR1 SGHTA and CDR2 FQGNSA. The V gene lost 5 bases and the J gene lost 11 bases, with 22 bases spanning the gap. The CDR3 totals 15 residues. Sequenced material: sorted CD4+, CD8+, or CD8+CD57+ T cells (not recorded which) from PBMCs. This sequence originates from a human donor in good health. The gene calls are TRBV7-2 and TRBJ2-4, with D possibly being TRBD2 (5 bases). The CDR3 DNA reads TGTGCCAGCAGCCAAGGGAGCCGATGGGAAGGCGTTCAGTACTTC. It yields the protein CASSQGSRWEGVQYF.